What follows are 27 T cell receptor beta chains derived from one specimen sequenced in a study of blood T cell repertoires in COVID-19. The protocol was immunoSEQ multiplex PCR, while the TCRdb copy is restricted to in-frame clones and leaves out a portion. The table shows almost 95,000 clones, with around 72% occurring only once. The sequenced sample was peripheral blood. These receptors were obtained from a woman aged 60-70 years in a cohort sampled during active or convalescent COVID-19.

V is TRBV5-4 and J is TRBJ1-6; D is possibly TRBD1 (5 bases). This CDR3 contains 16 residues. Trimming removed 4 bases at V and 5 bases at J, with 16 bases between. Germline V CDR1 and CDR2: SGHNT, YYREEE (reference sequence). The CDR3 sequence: CASSPTPQVHNSPLHF. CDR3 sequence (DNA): TGTGCCAGCAGCCCAACCCCACAGGTCCATAATTCACCCCTCCACTTT.

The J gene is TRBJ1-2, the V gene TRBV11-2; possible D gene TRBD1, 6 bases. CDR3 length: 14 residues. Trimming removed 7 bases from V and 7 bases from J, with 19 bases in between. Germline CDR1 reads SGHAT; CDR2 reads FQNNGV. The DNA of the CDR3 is TGTGCCAGCACTTCCACAGGGCTTTCGGGTGGCTACACCTTC. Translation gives CASTSTGLSGGYTF.

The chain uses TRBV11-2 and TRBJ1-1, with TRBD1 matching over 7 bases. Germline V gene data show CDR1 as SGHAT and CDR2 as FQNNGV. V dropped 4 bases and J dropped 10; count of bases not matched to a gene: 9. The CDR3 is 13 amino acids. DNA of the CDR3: TGTGCCAGCAGCTCCTACAGGGGAGTGGCAGCTTTCTTT. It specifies CASSSYRGVAAFF. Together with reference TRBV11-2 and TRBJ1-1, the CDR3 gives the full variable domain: EAGVAQSPRYKIIEKRQSVAFWCNPISGHATLYWYQQILGQGPKLLIQFQNNGVVDDSQLPKDRFSAERLKGVDSTLKIQPAKLEDSAVYLCASSSYRGVAAFFGQGTRLTVV.

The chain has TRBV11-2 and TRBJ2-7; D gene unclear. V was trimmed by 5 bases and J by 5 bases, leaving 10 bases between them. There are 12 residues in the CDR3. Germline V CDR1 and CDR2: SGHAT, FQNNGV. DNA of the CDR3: TGTGCCAGCAGCCAGTCGGGTAACGAGCAGTACTTC. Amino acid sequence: CASSQSGNEQYF.

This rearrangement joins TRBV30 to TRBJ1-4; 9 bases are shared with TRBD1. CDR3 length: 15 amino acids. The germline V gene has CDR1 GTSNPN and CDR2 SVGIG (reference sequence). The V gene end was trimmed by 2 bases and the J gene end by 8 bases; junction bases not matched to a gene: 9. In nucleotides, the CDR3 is TGTGCCTGGAGTTTCCCGACAGGGGGACTCGAAAAACTGTTTTTT. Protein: CAWSFPTGGLEKLFF. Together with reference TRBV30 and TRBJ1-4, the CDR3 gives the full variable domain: SQTIHQWPATLVQPVGSPLSLECTVEGTSNPNLYWYRQAAGRGLQLLFYSVGIGQISSEVPQNLSASRPQDRQFILSSKKLLLSDSGFYLCAWSFPTGGLEKLFFGSGTQLSVL.

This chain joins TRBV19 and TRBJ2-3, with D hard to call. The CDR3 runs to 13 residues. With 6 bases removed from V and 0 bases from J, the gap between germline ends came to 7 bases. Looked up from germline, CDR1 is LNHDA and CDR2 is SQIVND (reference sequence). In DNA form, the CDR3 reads TGTGCCAGTAGACCTAGGAGCACAGATACGCAGTATTTT. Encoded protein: CASRPRSTDTQYF.

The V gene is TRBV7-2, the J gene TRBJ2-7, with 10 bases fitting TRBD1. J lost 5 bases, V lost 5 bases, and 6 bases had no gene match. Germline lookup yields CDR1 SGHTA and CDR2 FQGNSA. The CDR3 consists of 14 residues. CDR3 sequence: CASSTGQGWNEQYF. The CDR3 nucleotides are TGTGCCAGCAGCACGGGACAGGGGTGGAACGAGCAGTACTTC.

This chain's CDR3 is CASSRIHEQYF. CDR3 sequence (DNA): TGTGCCAGCAGCAGGATCCACGAGCAGTACTTC. The chain joins TRBV2 to TRBJ2-7; D gene unclear. CDR3 length: 11 amino acids. CDR1 is SNHLY and CDR2 is FYNNEI in the germline V gene. The V end lost 6 bases, the J end lost 5 bases, and 8 bases lay between the germline ends.

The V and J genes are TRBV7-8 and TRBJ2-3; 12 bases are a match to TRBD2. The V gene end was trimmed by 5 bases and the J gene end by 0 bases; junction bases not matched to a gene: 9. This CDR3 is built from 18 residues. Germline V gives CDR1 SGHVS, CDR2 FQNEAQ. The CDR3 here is CASSPGLAGPSSTDTQYF. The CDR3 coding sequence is TGTGCCAGCAGCCCTGGACTAGCGGGACCGTCTAGCACAGATACGCAGTATTTT.

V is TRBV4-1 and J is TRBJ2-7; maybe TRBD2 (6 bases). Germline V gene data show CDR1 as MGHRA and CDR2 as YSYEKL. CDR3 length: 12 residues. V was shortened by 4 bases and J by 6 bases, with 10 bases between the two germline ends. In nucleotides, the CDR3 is TGCGCCAGCAGCCTGACTAGGGGCGAGCAGTACTTC. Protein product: CASSLTRGEQYF.

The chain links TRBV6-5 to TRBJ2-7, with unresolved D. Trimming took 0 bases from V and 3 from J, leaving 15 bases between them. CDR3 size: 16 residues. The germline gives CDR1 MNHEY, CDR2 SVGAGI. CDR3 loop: CASSYSSSDRLYEQYF. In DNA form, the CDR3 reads TGTGCCAGCAGTTACTCCTCCAGCGACCGCCTCTACGAGCAGTACTTC.

CDR3 protein: CASSQRLAGGTDTQYF. CDR3 nucleotides: TGTGCCAGCAGCCAGAGACTAGCGGGGGGCACAGATACGCAGTATTTT. The rearrangement joins TRBV7-6 to TRBJ2-3, with 12 positions matching TRBD2. The germline V gene encodes CDR1 SGHVS and CDR2 FNYEAQ. The V gene end was trimmed by 5 bases and the J gene end by 1 base; junction bases not matched to a gene: 4. This CDR3 comprises 16 residues.

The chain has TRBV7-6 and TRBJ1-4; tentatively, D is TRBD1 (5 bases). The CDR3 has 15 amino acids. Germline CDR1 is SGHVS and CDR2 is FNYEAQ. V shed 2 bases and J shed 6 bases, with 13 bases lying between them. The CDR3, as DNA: TGTGCCAGCAGCTTAACGCCCGGGGACTATGAAAAACTGTTTTTT. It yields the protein CASSLTPGDYEKLFF.

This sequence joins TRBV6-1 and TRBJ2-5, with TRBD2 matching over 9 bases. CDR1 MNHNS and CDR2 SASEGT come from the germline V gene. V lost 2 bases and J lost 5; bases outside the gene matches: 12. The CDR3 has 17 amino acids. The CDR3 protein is CASSEMVAGGPGETQYF. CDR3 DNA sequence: TGTGCCAGCAGTGAAATGGTTGCGGGGGGGCCAGGGGAGACCCAGTACTTC.

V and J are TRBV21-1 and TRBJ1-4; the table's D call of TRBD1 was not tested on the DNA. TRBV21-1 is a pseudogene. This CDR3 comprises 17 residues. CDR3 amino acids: CASSKNFRRQGDEKLFF. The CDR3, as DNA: TGTGCCAGCAGCAAAAATTTCCGGCGCCAGGGGGATGAAAAACTGTTTTTT.

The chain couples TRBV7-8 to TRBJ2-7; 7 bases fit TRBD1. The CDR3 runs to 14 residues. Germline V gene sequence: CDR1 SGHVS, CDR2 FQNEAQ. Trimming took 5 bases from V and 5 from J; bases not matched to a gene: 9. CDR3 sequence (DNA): TGTGCCAGCAGCCCAAAGACAGGGCTCGACGAGCAGTACTTC. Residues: CASSPKTGLDEQYF.

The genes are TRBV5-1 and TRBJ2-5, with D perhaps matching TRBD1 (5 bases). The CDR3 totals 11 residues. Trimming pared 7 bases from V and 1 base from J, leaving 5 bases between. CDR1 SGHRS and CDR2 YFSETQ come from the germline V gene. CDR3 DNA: TGCGCCAGCGGGGCCCAAGAGACCCAGTACTTC. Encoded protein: CASGAQETQYF.

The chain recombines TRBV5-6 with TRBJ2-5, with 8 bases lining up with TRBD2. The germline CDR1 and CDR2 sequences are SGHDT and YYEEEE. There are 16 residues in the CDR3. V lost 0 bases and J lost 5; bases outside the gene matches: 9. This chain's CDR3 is CASSLVSGGAGETQYF. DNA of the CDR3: TGTGCCAGCAGCTTGGTCTCCGGGGGGGCAGGGGAGACCCAGTACTTC.

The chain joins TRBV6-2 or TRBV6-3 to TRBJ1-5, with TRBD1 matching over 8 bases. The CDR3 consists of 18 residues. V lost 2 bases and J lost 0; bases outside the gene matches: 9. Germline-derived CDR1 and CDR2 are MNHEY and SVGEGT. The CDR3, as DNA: TGTGCCAGCAGTTACGGGGTCCAGGGGGCCTTTAGCAATCAGCCCCAGCATTTT. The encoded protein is CASSYGVQGAFSNQPQHF.

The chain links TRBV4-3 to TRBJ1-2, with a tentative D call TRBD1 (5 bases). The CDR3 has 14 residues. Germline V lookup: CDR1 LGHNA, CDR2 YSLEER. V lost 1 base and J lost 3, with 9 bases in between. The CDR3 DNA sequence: TGCGCCAGCAGCCAAGTGGCAGGGTACTATGGCTACACCTTC. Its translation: CASSQVAGYYGYTF.

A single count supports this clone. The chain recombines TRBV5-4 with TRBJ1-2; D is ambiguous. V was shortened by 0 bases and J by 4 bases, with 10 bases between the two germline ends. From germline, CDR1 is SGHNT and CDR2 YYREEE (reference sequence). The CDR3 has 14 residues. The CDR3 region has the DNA TGTGCCAGCAGCTTGGCGGGAGCCACCTATGGCTACACCTTC. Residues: CASSLAGATYGYTF.

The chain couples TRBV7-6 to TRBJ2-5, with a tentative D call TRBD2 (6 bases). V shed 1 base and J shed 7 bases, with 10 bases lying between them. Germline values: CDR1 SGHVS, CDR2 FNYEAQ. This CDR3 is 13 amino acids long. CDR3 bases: TGTGCCAGCAGCTTAGGAGGGCGGGGGACCCAGTACTTC. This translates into CASSLGGRGTQYF.

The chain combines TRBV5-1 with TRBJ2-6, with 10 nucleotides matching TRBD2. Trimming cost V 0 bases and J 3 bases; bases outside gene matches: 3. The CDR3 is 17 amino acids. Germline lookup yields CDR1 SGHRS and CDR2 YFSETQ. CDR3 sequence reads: CASSLVAGGLGANVLTF. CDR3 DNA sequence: TGCGCCAGCAGCTTGGTAGCGGGGGGCCTTGGGGCCAACGTCCTGACTTTC.

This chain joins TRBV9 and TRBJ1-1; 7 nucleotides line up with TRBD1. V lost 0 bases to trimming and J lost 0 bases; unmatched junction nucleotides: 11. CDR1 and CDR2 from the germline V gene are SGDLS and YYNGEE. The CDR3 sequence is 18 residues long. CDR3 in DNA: TGTGCCAGCAGCGTAGCCCCGGACCCCGGGACAGTGAACACTGAAGCTTTCTTT. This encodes CASSVAPDPGTVNTEAFF. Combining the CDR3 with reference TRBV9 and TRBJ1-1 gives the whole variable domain DSGVTQTPKHLITATGQRVTLRCSPRSGDLSVYWYQQSLDQGLQFLIQYYNGEERAKGNILERFSAQQFPDLHSELNLSSLELGDSALYFCASSVAPDPGTVNTEAFFGQGTRLTVV.

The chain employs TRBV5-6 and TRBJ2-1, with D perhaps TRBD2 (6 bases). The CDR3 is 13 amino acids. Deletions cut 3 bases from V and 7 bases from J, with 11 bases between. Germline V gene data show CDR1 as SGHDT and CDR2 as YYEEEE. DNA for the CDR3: TGTGCCAGCAGCTCCGGGCGGGGAAATGAGCAGTTCTTC. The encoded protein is CASSSGRGNEQFF.

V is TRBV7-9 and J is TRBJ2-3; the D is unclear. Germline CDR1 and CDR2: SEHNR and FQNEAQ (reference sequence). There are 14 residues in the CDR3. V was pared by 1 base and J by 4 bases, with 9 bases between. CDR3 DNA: TGTGCCAGCAGCTTAGGCGCATTCCCAGATACGCAGTATTTT. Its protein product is CASSLGAFPDTQYF.

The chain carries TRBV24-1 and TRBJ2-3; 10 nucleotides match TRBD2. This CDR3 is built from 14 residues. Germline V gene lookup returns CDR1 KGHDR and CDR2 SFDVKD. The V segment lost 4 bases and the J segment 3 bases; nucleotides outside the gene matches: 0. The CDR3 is CATSELAGTDTQYF. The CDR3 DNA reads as TGTGCCACCAGTGAACTAGCGGGGACAGATACGCAGTATTTT.